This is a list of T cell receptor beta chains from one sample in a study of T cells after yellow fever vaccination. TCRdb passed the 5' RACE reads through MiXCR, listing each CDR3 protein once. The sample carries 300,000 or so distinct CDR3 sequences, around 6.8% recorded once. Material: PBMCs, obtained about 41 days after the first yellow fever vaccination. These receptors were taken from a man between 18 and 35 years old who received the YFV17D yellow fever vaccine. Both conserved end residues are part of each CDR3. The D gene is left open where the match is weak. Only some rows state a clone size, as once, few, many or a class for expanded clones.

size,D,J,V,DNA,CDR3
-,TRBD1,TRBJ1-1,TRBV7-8,TGTGCCAGCAGCTTAGTCACAGGGGGCCTTGGGACTGAAGCTTTCTTT,CASSLVTGGLGTEAFF
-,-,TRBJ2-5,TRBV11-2,TGTGCCAGCAGGAAAACTAGCCTCAGTCTAGAGACCCAGTACTTC,CASRKTSLSLETQYF
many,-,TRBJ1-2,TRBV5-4,TGTGCCAGCAGCGCCACAGGGTACTACACCTTC,CASSATGYYTF
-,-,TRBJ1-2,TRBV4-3,TGCGCCAGCAGCCAAGAAGGGGCACGGGTCGCTAACTATGGCTACACCTTC,CASSQEGARVANYGYTF
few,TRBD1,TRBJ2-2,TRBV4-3,TGCGCCAGCAGCCAACGTATACAGGGGGAGTACGGGGAGCTGTTTTTT,CASSQRIQGEYGELFF
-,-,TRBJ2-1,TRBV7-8,TGTGCCAGCACCCTTAGCCCAGCGGACAATGAGCAGTTCTTC,CASTLSPADNEQFF
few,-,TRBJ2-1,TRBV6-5,TGTGCCAGCAGTTCCCTCGCAGAAAATGAGCAGTTCTTC,CASSSLAENEQFF
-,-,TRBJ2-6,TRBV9,TGTGCCAGCAGCCTTGAAGGCTCTGGGGCCAACGTCCTGACTTTC,CASSLEGSGANVLTF
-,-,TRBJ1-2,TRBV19,TGTGCCAGTAGTATAACGGCCTGGGGCTACACCTTC,CASSITAWGYTF
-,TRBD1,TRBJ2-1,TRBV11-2,TGTGCCAGCAGCACCATGCAGGGGGATGAGCAGTTCTTC,CASSTMQGDEQFF
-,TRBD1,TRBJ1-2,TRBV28,TGTGCCAGCAGTCCGGGACAGGGAGAGAGCACCTTC,CASSPGQGESTF
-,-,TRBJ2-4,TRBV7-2,TGTGCCAGCAGTAAAGTGGGGGGCCGTTCTAACATTCAGTACTTC,CASSKVGGRSNIQYF
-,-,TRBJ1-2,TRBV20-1,TGCAGTGCTCCCACCCGAGACAGATCTTCTTGGGGCTACACCTTC,CSAPTRDRSSWGYTF
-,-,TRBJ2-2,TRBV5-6,TGTGCCATGGGCCCGGGGGGCCTGTACTCCGGGGAGCTGTTTTTT,CAMGPGGLYSGELFF
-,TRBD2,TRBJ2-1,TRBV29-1,TGCAGTGAGACTAGCGGGAGCTCCTACAATGAGCAGTTCTTC,CSETSGSSYNEQFF
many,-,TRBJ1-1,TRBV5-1,TGCGCCAGCAGATTTGACGGGAACACTGAAGCTTTCTTT,CASRFDGNTEAFF
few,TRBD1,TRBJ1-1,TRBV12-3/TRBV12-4,TGTGCCAGCAGATACACAGGGGGCACTGAAGCTTTCTTT,CASRYTGGTEAFF
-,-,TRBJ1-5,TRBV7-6,TGTGCCAGCAGCTTAGGGGCGGCAGGGTTTCAGCCCCAGCATTTT,CASSLGAAGFQPQHF
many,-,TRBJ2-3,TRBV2,TGTGCCAGCAAGGAGGACACAGATACGCAGTATTTT,CASKEDTDTQYF
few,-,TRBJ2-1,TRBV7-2,TGTGCCAGCGGGCCCAGCTCCTACAATGAGCAGTTCTTC,CASGPSSYNEQFF
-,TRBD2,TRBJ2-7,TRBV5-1,TGCGCCAGCAGCCTCAAGCGGGGGGCTTTCGAGCAGTACTTC,CASSLKRGAFEQYF
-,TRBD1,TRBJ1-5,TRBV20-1,TGCAGTGCCCCAAAGACAGGGGACGGTCAGCCCCAGCATTTT,CSAPKTGDGQPQHF
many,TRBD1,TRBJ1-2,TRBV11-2,TGTGCCAGCAGCTTAGGTCCCAGCAGGGGGCTTCTAGCTAACTATGGCTACACCTTC,CASSLGPSRGLLANYGYTF
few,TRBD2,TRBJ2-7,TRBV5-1,TGCGCCAGCAGCCCCATTGCGGGGGGGTCCTACGAGCAGTACTTC,CASSPIAGGSYEQYF
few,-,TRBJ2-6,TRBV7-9,TGTGCCAGCTCCTCTTCCAGGGCTGGGGCCAACGTCCTGACTTTC,CASSSSRAGANVLTF
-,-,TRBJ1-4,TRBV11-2,TGTGCCAGCAGCTTAGACCCGGTGTATAATGAAAAACTGTTTTTT,CASSLDPVYNEKLFF
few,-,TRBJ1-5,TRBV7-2,TGTGCCAGCAGCCACCGGGGGGCCAGCAATCAGCCCCAGCATTTT,CASSHRGASNQPQHF
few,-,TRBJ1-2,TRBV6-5,TGTGCCAGCAGTTACTCGCTTCAGACAGTCAACTATGGCTACACCTTC,CASSYSLQTVNYGYTF
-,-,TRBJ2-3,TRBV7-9,TGTGCCAGCAGCTGGGGACCCAGAACAGATACGCAGTATTTT,CASSWGPRTDTQYF
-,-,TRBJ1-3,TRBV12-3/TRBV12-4,TGTGCCAGCAGTTACGAGGAAAGTTATGGAAACACCATATATTTT,CASSYEESYGNTIYF
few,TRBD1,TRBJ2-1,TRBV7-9,TGTGCCAGCAGCCCCATCGGGCAGGGGGCGAAGAATGAGCAGTTCTTC,CASSPIGQGAKNEQFF
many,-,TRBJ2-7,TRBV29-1,TGCAGCGTTGAAGACCCCACAACCCCTTCCTACGAGCAGTACTTC,CSVEDPTTPSYEQYF
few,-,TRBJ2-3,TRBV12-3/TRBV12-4,TGTGCCAGCAAACCCCCGGCACAGGGCACAGATACGCAGTATTTT,CASKPPAQGTDTQYF
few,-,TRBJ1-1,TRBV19,TGTGCCAGTAGTATCTTGTTGGACACTGAAGCTTTCTTT,CASSILLDTEAFF
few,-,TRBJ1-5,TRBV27,TGTGCCAGCAGTGGGGACCAAGATCAGCCCCAGCATTTT,CASSGDQDQPQHF
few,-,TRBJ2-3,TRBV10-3,TGTGCCATCAAGGGGGGCCTCACAGATACGCAGTATTTT,CAIKGGLTDTQYF
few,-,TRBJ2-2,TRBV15,TGTGCCACCAGCAGCGGAACTTTTGTCGGGGAGCTGTTTTTT,CATSSGTFVGELFF
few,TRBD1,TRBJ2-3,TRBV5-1,TGCGCCAGCAGCTTGGAAGGGACAGACCCAGATACGCAGTATTTT,CASSLEGTDPDTQYF
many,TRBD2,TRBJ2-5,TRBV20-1,TGCAGTGCTCCGCGGGGGGCCAGGCAAGAGACCCAGTACTTC,CSAPRGARQETQYF
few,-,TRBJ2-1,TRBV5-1,TGCGCCAGCAGCTTGGGGGGGCGGGTGAGCGATGAGCAGTTCTTC,CASSLGGRVSDEQFF
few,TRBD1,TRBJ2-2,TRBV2,TGTGCCAGCAGTGGGGACAGGGGGGCCGGGGAGCTGTTTTTT,CASSGDRGAGELFF
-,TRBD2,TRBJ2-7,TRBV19,TGTGCCAGTAAACCGGTTACTAGCGGGGGGGACGAGCAGTACTTC,CASKPVTSGGDEQYF
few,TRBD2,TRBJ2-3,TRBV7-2,TGTGCCAGCAGCCTCTCTAGCGGTGGGGTGAGCACAGATACGCAGTATTTT,CASSLSSGGVSTDTQYF
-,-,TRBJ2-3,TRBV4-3,TGCGCCAGCAGCCAAGAAAAGGGGGGGTTCAGCACAGATACGCAGTATTTT,CASSQEKGGFSTDTQYF